The text below deals with one T cell receptor beta chain. Antigen unknown. CDR1 and CDR2 (germline): SGHNT, YYREEE (reference sequence). V lost 0 bases, J lost 5 bases, and 5 bases stayed unmatched. The CDR3 covers 16 residues. This specimen belongs to a study of cytomegalovirus exposure and HLA in healthy donors. Study outcomes and limitations: Rarity marked most TCR sequences, yet some public TCRs occurred in many donors.

The PCR contained 60 Vbeta and 13 Jbeta primers. Repertoires were generated with immunoSEQ multiplex PCR, while TCRdb's copy carries only in-frame clones and drops some. The table lists roughly 100,000 clones, around 84% of them singletons. V is TRBV5-4 and J is TRBJ2-5, with 12 bases that match TRBD2. The sequence came from a man aged 25 to 40 in good health and CMV-seronegative. The sample comprised PBMCs. Here the CDR3 reads CASSLGGLAGFETQYF. The CDR3 DNA sequence: TGTGCCAGCAGCTTGGGTGGACTAGCGGGATTCGAGACCCAGTACTTC.